The entry below describes one T cell receptor (beta chain). This receptor's antigen is unknown. The input lacks base qualities; no much larger clone sits a single base away. The immunoSEQ Assay, a bias-controlled multiplex PCR, was used to amplify TCRbeta CDR3 regions from genomic DNA. The authors' pipeline ran thus. Nucleated cell counts per sample were estimated from amplification of reference gene primers within the assay. To quantify the absolute abundance of each unique TCRbeta CDR3 rearrangement, sequence reads were collapsed and filtered. Productive Simpson clonality was computed per sample as the square root of Simpson's diversity index over productive rearrangements. This immuneACCESS table, as held by TCRdb, lists in-frame sequences with V and J called but not all clones. Of the missing ones, under half trace to an unresolved V gene in checked studies; the others have no known cause. From that table come the V and J calls and clone size; the DNA was used to work out D and trimming. A total of around 250,000 clones appear in this sample, approximately 84% of them only once. The ten most abundant clones make up 8.6% of the sample.

This sample is drawn from a study of blood T cell repertoires in COVID-19 (dated by TCRdb to 2020 to 2021). About the full investigation: Collaborator samples came from the United States, Italy and Spain and covered acute and convalescent phases of COVID-19. The material from the prospective study consisted of cDNA or gDNA derived from T cells, B-cell-depleted T cells, or PBMCs. The dataset comprised deeply sampled blood TCRbeta repertoires from subjects exposed to, actively infected with, or recovered from COVID-19. The repertoires were released in a freely available public database meant as a resource for research on the immune response to SARS-CoV-2. The samples were drawn from two sources: the first 160 participants of the ongoing ImmuneRACE study, and 1,254 subjects contributed by 6 global collaborators. A de-identified subject ID, COVID-19 status, age in years and sex were almost always included in the sample metadata. Where HLA class I and class II types were available, the types were taken from metadata supplied by the sample provider, not from assay-based typing. The paper as a whole reports these results and caveats: The quantity of clinical and demographic metadata differed by source and by participant and was supplied without curation.

Each collaborating institution followed its own protocols to collect whole blood in K2EDTA tubes. For TCRbeta analysis, collaborator samples were shipped as frozen whole blood, as isolated PBMCs, or as DNA extracted from either sample type. V is pared back by 6 bases and J by 4 bases, with 7 bases lying between the germline termini. Sequences DFQATT (CDR1) and SNEGSKA (CDR2) are obtained from the germline V gene (reference sequence). CDR3 length: 11 amino acids, cysteine to phenylalanine. The CDR3 DNA has 33 bases and is translated from base 1. The sample comprised peripheral blood. The clonotype originates from a human donor in a cohort sampled during active COVID-19. This sequence uses TRBV20-1 and TRBJ2-1; the D segment cannot be called with confidence. The CDR3 region reads CSAEVYNEQFF. The DNA sequence is as follows: TGCAGTGCAGAGGTGTACAATGAGCAGTTCTTC.